The 21 T cell receptor beta chains below come from one sample, sequenced in a study of T cells in Graves' hyperthyroidism and ophthalmopathy. Amplified regions were TCR beta CDR3 sequences from RNA transcripts. Initially, a first-round RT-PCR of the TCR CDR3 employed the HTBI primer set. MiXCR was run by TCRdb on the multiplex PCR reads, yielding one entry per CDR3 protein. The data hold approximately 590,000 distinct CDR3 sequences, with 15% to 17% observed a single time. Sequencing used blood. These receptors were taken from a woman aged 25 to 45 with Graves' hyperthyroidism.

This clonotype was detected ten times or more. J is TRBJ2-3 and V is TRBV20-1, with 9 positions matching TRBD2. Germline lookup yields CDR1 DFQATT and CDR2 SNEGSKA (reference sequence). CDR3 length equals 19 residues. The V and J ends lost 1 base and 5 bases, in that order; junction bases with no gene match: 19. The CDR3 bases are TGCAGTGCTAGAGCTCCGCCGAAAAGAGGCGGGAGGGCCGTAGATACGCAGTATTTT. It translates to CSARAPPKRGGRAVDTQYF.

This clonotype came up many times. The chain carries TRBV7-2 and TRBJ2-3, with a tentative D call TRBD2 (6 bases). The CDR3 totals 16 residues. Germline V gene sequence: CDR1 SGHTA, CDR2 FQGNSA. V was cut by 6 bases and J by 0 bases, with 16 bases left in between. The CDR3 bases are TGTGCCAGCAGTTACAAAGGGACTGGGAGCACAGATACGCAGTATTTT. Translating it yields CASSYKGTGSTDTQYF.

At least ten counts were recorded for this clonotype. The chain employs TRBV11-1 and TRBJ2-3, with 8 bases fitting TRBD2. Germline V gives CDR1 SGHAT, CDR2 FQDESV (reference sequence). The V and J ends lost 5 bases and 5 bases, in that order; junction bases with no gene match: 6. There are 14 residues in the CDR3. The CDR3 spells CASSQREFLDTQYF. The CDR3 nucleotides are TGTGCCAGCAGCCAGCGGGAGTTTTTAGATACGCAGTATTTT.

This clonotype was seen repeatedly, ten times or more. The rearrangement uses TRBV12-3 or TRBV12-4 and TRBJ1-2, with 11 bases that match TRBD1. CDR3 length: 16 residues. V lost 2 bases to trimming and J lost 4 bases; unmatched junction nucleotides: 6. The CDR3 nucleotides are TGTGCCAGCAGTTTAACGGGGACAGGGGGGAGCTATGGCTACACCTTC. Its translation is CASSLTGTGGSYGYTF.

The chain has TRBV9 and TRBJ1-6, with 7 bases aligning to TRBD1. The CDR3 contains 14 residues. CDR1 is SGDLS and CDR2 is YYNGEE in the germline V gene. V trimming: 3 bases; J trimming: 7 bases; junction bases outside the gene matches: 4. CDR3 sequence reads: CASSEGQPNSPLHF. The CDR3 DNA sequence: TGTGCCAGCAGCGAGGGACAGCCGAATTCACCCCTCCACTTT.

Comments on this clonotype: One end of the junction is discordant with germline, which a read error may explain. The rearrangement uses TRBV5-1 and TRBJ2-7, with 8 bases matching TRBD1. This CDR3 is built from 15 residues. Germline CDR1 is SGHRS and CDR2 is YFSETQ. CDR3 bases: TGCGCCAGCAGCTTGGAGGCAGGGGGCTCCTACGGGCAGTACTTC. Residues: CASSLEAGGSYGQYF.

There are a few counts of this clonotype. The chain recombines TRBV29-1 with TRBJ1-2; TRBD1 aligns across 9 bases. This CDR3 contains 13 residues. The ends lost 8 bases at V and 8 bases at J; junction bases unmatched: 12. Per germline, CDR1 SQVTM and CDR2 ANQGSEA. CDR3 in DNA: TGCAGCCCCTACAGGGGGCAAGCAGAAGGCTACACCTTC. Translation: CSPYRGQAEGYTF.

This clonotype showed up many times. The chain combines TRBV5-1 with TRBJ2-1; 10 positions agree with TRBD1. Germline V lookup: CDR1 SGHRS, CDR2 YFSETQ. The CDR3 length is 14 residues. V lost 0 bases, J lost 10 bases, and 4 bases stayed unmatched. CDR3 amino acids: CASSLGTGGVEQFF. DNA of the CDR3: TGCGCCAGCAGCTTGGGGACAGGGGGGGTCGAGCAGTTCTTC.

The table lists this clonotype with many counts. The gene calls are TRBV7-2 and TRBJ2-7; weak D call: TRBD2 (5 bases). V was pared by 1 base and J by 4 bases, with 8 bases between. In germline, CDR1 is SGHTA, CDR2 FQGNSA. The CDR3 runs to 13 residues. The CDR3 sequence is CASSLGGRYEQYF. In nucleotides, the CDR3 is TGTGCCAGCAGCTTAGGAGGGCGGTACGAGCAGTACTTC. Filled out from reference TRBV7-2 and TRBJ2-7, the complete variable domain reads GAGVSQSPSNKVTEKGKDVELRCDPISGHTALYWYRQSLGQGLEFLIYFQGNSAPDKSGLPSDRFSAERTGGSVSTLTIQRTQQEDSAVYLCASSLGGRYEQYFGPGTRLTVT.

This rearrangement joins TRBV29-1 to TRBJ2-4, with TRBD1 matching over 8 bases. The V and J ends lost 5 bases and 4 bases, in that order; junction bases with no gene match: 7. CDR3 length: 14 residues. Germline assignment: CDR1 SQVTM and CDR2 ANQGSEA. As DNA, the CDR3 is TGCAGCGTTTCCATAGGACAGGGAAAAAACATTCAGTACTTC. It specifies CSVSIGQGKNIQYF.

The chain joins TRBV6-6 to TRBJ1-1; a weak D match, TRBD1 (5 bases). Germline assignment: CDR1 MNHNY and CDR2 SVGAGI (reference sequence). The CDR3 has 16 residues. Trimming pared 0 bases from V and 5 bases from J, leaving 16 bases between. This CDR3 reads CASSYSPGRGATEAFF. The DNA for the CDR3 is TGTGCCAGCAGTTACTCGCCGGGGCGCGGGGCAACTGAAGCTTTCTTT.

Points on this clonotype: A much larger clonotype is one base distant, so this may be a read error. The chain couples TRBV24-1 to TRBJ2-1, with TRBD2 as a possible D gene (5 bases). CDR1 is KGHDR, CDR2 SFDVKD, per germline. The CDR3 consists of 17 residues. The CDR3 spells CAASEHLTKGHENEQFF. The CDR3 DNA follows: TGTGCCGCCAGTGAACACCTGACTAAAGGTCACGAAAATGAGCAGTTCTTC.

This chain links TRBV3-1 with TRBJ2-7; 13 positions match TRBD2. This CDR3 is built from 16 residues. V shed 5 bases, J shed 2 bases, and the junction held 6 bases outside the gene matches. The germline V gene encodes CDR1 LGHDT and CDR2 YNNKEL (reference sequence). In DNA form, the CDR3 reads TGTGCCAGCAGCGGACAACTAGCGGGGGGGGCCTACGAGCAGTACTTC. This translates into CASSGQLAGGAYEQYF.

The chain joins TRBV3-1 to TRBJ2-7; 9 bases agree with TRBD2. The CDR3 is 14 amino acids. Germline V gene lookup returns CDR1 LGHDT and CDR2 YNNKEL (reference sequence). V lost 1 base to trimming and J lost 6 bases; unmatched junction nucleotides: 4. Written as DNA, the CDR3 is TGTGCCAGCAGCCAAGCGAGCGGGAGGCCCGAGCAGTACTTC. It codes for CASSQASGRPEQYF.

This clonotype appeared many times. This chain joins TRBV20-1 and TRBJ2-1; 14 positions match TRBD2. CDR1 DFQATT and CDR2 SNEGSKA come from the germline V gene (reference sequence). CDR3 length: 14 amino acids. V was clipped by 6 bases and J by 7 bases; unmatched bases: 5. CDR3 in amino acids: CSAPGLAGGNEQFF. The CDR3 region has the DNA TGCAGTGCACCCGGACTAGCGGGAGGTAATGAGCAGTTCTTC.

In its sample, this clonotype was seen many times. The chain has TRBV5-1 and TRBJ2-7, with D uncertain. Trimming took off 4 bases at V and 2 bases at J, with 16 bases between the two ends. The CDR3 sequence is 15 residues long. From germline, CDR1 is SGHRS and CDR2 YFSETQ. As DNA, the CDR3 is TGCGCCAGCAGCGCCCTGGGGTCCGGAGCCTACGAGCAGTACTTC. Protein sequence: CASSALGSGAYEQYF.

This clonotype was recorded many times. The chain uses TRBV6-5 and TRBJ1-6; D gene unclear. The CDR3 is 14 amino acids. Germline V gene sequence: CDR1 MNHEY, CDR2 SVGAGI. V lost 0 bases, J lost 9 bases, and 9 bases lay in between. The CDR3 region has the DNA TGTGCCAGCAGTTACTCGATTTCGGGTTCACCCCTCCACTTT. The encoded protein is CASSYSISGSPLHF.

This chain uses TRBV20-1 with TRBJ2-3; 14 positions agree with TRBD2. Germline CDR1 DFQATT, CDR2 SNEGSKA (reference sequence). The V and J ends lost 2 bases and 4 bases, in that order; junction bases with no gene match: 2. There are 15 residues in the CDR3. The CDR3 nucleotides read TGCAGTGCTAGAAGACTAGCGGGAGGGTCAGATACGCAGTATTTT. Its translation: CSARRLAGGSDTQYF.

This rearrangement joins TRBV30 to TRBJ1-3; the D is unclear. The CDR3 extends over 15 amino acids. V lost 1 base, J lost 0 bases, and 10 bases lay in between. Per the germline V gene, CDR1 is GTSNPN and CDR2 is SVGIG (reference sequence). The CDR3 reads CAWSATASSGNTIYF. The DNA of the CDR3 is TGTGCCTGGAGTGCCACAGCGAGCTCTGGAAACACCATATATTTT.

This clonotype appeared many times. The chain couples TRBV30 to TRBJ1-6; 7 positions agree with TRBD1. Trimming at V came to 2 bases and at J to 5 bases, leaving 6 bases not matched to a gene. The CDR3 length is 15 residues. From germline, CDR1 is GTSNPN and CDR2 SVGIG (reference sequence). CDR3 sequence: CAWSLRGLNNSPLHF. The CDR3 DNA reads TGTGCCTGGAGTTTGAGGGGGCTCAATAATTCACCCCTCCACTTT.

Ten or more counts support this clonotype. The rearrangement links TRBV4-3 to TRBJ1-1; D is unclear. Deletions cut 0 bases from V and 1 base from J, with 6 bases between. Germline-derived CDR1 and CDR2 are LGHNA and YSLEER. This CDR3 has 14 residues. Here the CDR3 reads CASSQDGANTEAFF. CDR3 bases: TGCGCCAGCAGCCAAGATGGCGCGAACACTGAAGCTTTCTTT.